The 9 T cell receptor beta chains presented below share a single source sample, sequenced in a study of lymphopenia after photon versus proton radiotherapy. TCRdb's table, derived via immunoSEQ multiplex PCR, lists solely in-frame clones and lacks some. The sample records tens of thousands of clones, approximately 86% being singletons. The source was peripheral blood, collected from a patient treated with photon-based radiotherapy. Receptor source: a man aged 35 to 55 with gastric cancer.

The chain recombines TRBV6-5 with TRBJ1-3; perhaps TRBD1 as D (5 bases). Deletions cut 0 bases from V and 0 bases from J, with 9 bases between. Germline CDR1 is MNHEY and CDR2 is SVGAGI. There are 16 residues in the CDR3. The CDR3 nucleotides read TGTGCCAGCAGTTACTCGGGGCTGAACTCTGGAAACACCATATATTTT. Translation: CASSYSGLNSGNTIYF.

For this clone: The junction does not match germline at one end; this may be a read error. The V call is TRBV7-2, the J call TRBJ1-1; D is uncertain. The germline CDR1 and CDR2 sequences are SGHTA and FQGNSA. This CDR3 has 15 residues. CDR3 nucleotide sequence: TGTGCCAGCAGCTTAGGTGGCAATAAGAACGCTGAAGCTTTCTTT. It yields the protein CASSLGGNKNAEAFF.

The CDR3, as DNA: TGTGCCAGCAGCTCAAGCGGAGATACGCAGTATTTT. It yields the protein CASSSSGDTQYF. This chain joins TRBV7-9 and TRBJ2-3, with TRBD2 as a possible D gene (5 bases). V was pared by 4 bases and J by 5 bases, with 7 bases between. The CDR3 sequence is 12 residues long. Germline V gene lookup returns CDR1 SEHNR and CDR2 FQNEAQ (reference sequence). Supplemented by reference TRBV7-9 and TRBJ2-3, the full variable domain reads DTGVSQNPRHKITKRGQNVTFRCDPISEHNRLYWYRQTLGQGPEFLTYFQNEAQLEKSRLLSDRFSAERPKGSFSTLEIQRTEQGDSAMYLCASSSSGDTQYFGPGTRLTVL.

The chain links TRBV29-1 to TRBJ1-5; TRBD1 matches 7 bases. The V gene's germline CDR1 is SQVTM and CDR2 ANQGSEA. J lost 2 bases, V lost 2 bases, and 6 bases had no gene match. The CDR3 sequence is 15 residues long. CDR3 coding DNA: TGCAGCGTTGAAATAGGGGGCTCGGGCAATCAGCCCCAGCATTTT. It translates to CSVEIGGSGNQPQHF. Full variable domain (missing parts from reference TRBV29-1 and TRBJ1-5): SAVISQKPSRDICQRGTSLTIQCQVDSQVTMMFWYRQQPGQSLTLIATANQGSEATYESGFVIDKFPISRPNLTFSTLTVSNMSPEDSSIYLCSVEIGGSGNQPQHFGDGTRLSIL.

The chain joins TRBV2 to TRBJ2-2; D might be TRBD2 (6 bases). CDR1 and CDR2 (germline): SNHLY, FYNNEI. The CDR3 consists of 14 residues. V gave up 8 bases and J gave up 7 bases, with 17 bases separating them. CDR3 sequence reads: CASAGLRTGGELFF. The CDR3 region has the DNA TGTGCCAGCGCGGGACTCCGGACGGGCGGGGAGCTGTTTTTT.

This clone turned up a few times. V gene TRBV5-4 combines with J gene TRBJ2-3; D remains ambiguous. The CDR3 loop spans 14 amino acids. Per the germline V gene, CDR1 is SGHNT and CDR2 is YYREEE (reference sequence). The ends were cut back, 0 bases at V and 2 bases at J, with 7 bases in the middle. The CDR3 DNA reads as TGTGCCAGCAGCTTGGCGACCTACACAGATACGCAGTATTTT. Translated, it gives CASSLATYTDTQYF.

The rearrangement uses TRBV4-3 and TRBJ1-2, with D possibly TRBD1 on 5 matching bases. With 0 bases removed from V and 5 bases from J, the gap between germline ends came to 13 bases. Germline lookup yields CDR1 LGHNA and CDR2 YSLEER. The CDR3 has 15 residues. CDR3 DNA: TGCGCCAGCAGCCAAGAGGGGGAAAAACCGTATGGCTACACCTTC. Amino acid sequence: CASSQEGEKPYGYTF.

This clone was counted only a few times. This chain connects TRBV7-2 to TRBJ2-7; D remains unclear. The CDR3 sequence is 14 residues long. Germline lookup yields CDR1 SGHTA and CDR2 FQGNSA. V was shortened by 5 bases and J by 3 bases, with 14 bases between the two germline ends. CDR3 protein: CASSSSTGYYEQYF. The CDR3 DNA is TGTGCCAGCAGCAGCTCGACTGGATACTACGAGCAGTACTTC.

This clone has just one count. This chain uses TRBV30 with TRBJ2-5; 13 bases fit TRBD2. Per germline, CDR1 GTSNPN and CDR2 SVGIG (reference sequence). CDR3 size: 15 residues. The V and J ends lost 4 bases and 5 bases, in that order; junction bases with no gene match: 7. CDR3 sequence (DNA): TGTGCCTGGACCGACGGACTAGCGGGGGCGGAGACCCAGTACTTC. It encodes CAWTDGLAGAETQYF.